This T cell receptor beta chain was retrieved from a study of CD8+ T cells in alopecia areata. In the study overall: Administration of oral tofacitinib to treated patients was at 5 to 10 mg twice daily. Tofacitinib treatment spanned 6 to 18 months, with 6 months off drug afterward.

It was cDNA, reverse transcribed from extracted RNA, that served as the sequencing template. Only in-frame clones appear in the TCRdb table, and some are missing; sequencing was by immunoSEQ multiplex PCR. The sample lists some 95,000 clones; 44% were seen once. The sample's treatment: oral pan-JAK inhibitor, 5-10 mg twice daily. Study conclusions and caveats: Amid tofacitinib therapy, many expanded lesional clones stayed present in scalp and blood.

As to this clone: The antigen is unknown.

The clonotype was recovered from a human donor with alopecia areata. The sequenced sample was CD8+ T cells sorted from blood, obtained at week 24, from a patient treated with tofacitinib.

CDR3 nucleotides: TGTGCCTGGAGCCCAGATTCGTCCTACGAGCAGTACTTC. It yields the protein CAWSPDSSYEQYF. This chain connects TRBV30 to TRBJ2-7; D is uncertain. The CDR3 loop spans 13 amino acids. CDR1 GTSNPN and CDR2 SVGIG come from the germline V gene (reference sequence). V gave up 3 bases and J gave up 1 base, with 10 bases separating them.